The 30 T cell receptor beta chains reported below all come from one sample, sequenced in a study of breast tumors, draining lymph nodes, adjacent tissues. TCRdb processed the multiplex PCR reads anew with MiXCR; each CDR3 protein has one entry. Of around 140,000 distinct CDR3 sequences in the sample, 20% to 25% are singletons; the top ten hold just over 2.5%. Axillary draining lymph nodes of breast cancer patients supplied the node samples. The specimen sequenced was axillary lymph node tissue. The receptors here all came from a female donor with breast cancer. Some clones in this sample may be carry-over from other donors' samples.

This clonotype was seen many times. This rearrangement joins TRBV4-1 to TRBJ2-5; D possibly corresponds to TRBD2 (6 bases). The CDR3 covers 15 residues. Per germline, CDR1 MGHRA and CDR2 YSYEKL. The ends were cut back, 1 base at V and 3 bases at J, with 12 bases in the middle. CDR3 residues: CASSQGEVSKETQYF. The CDR3 region has the DNA TGCGCCAGCAGCCAAGGGGAGGTTTCCAAAGAGACCCAGTACTTC.

This clonotype was observed a handful of times. The V gene is TRBV30, the J gene TRBJ2-3, with 10 bases matching TRBD1. With 2 bases clipped from V and 2 bases from J, the junction kept 7 bases outside the gene matches. CDR1 is GTSNPN, CDR2 SVGIG, per germline (reference sequence). This CDR3 is built from 16 residues. CDR3 in DNA: TGTGCCTGGAGTCCGGGACAGGGGACCTTCACAGATACGCAGTATTTT. It specifies CAWSPGQGTFTDTQYF.

With regard to this clonotype: Just one base apart from a much larger clone, this may be a read error. As the CDR3 is not closed by the conserved phenylalanine or tryptophan, this likely results from a read error. The chain employs TRBV20-1 and TRBJ2-7, with 8 bases that match TRBD2. Germline V gives CDR1 DFQATT, CDR2 SNEGSKA (reference sequence). The V segment lost 5 bases and the J segment 4 bases; nucleotides outside the gene matches: 10. There are 14 residues in the CDR3. CDR3 in DNA: TGCAGTGCTCATCCGGGACTAGGAGGATACGAGCAGTACCTC. This encodes CSAHPGLGGYEQYL.

Ten or more counts support this clonotype. The chain has TRBV7-8 and TRBJ2-3, with D tentatively TRBD1 (5 bases). The length of the CDR3 is 16 residues. V shed 1 base and J shed 1 base, with 12 bases lying between them. Looked up from germline, CDR1 is SGHVS and CDR2 is FQNEAQ. CDR3 in amino acids: CASSLGQGLGTDTQYF. In DNA, the CDR3 is TGTGCCAGCAGCTTAGGGCAGGGCTTAGGCACAGATACGCAGTATTTT. Full variable domain (rest looked up from reference TRBV7-8 and TRBJ2-3): GAGVSQSPRYKVAKRGQDVALRCDPISGHVSLFWYQQALGQGPEFLTYFQNEAQLDKSGLPSDRFFAERPEGSVSTLKIQRTQQEDSAVYLCASSLGQGLGTDTQYFGPGTRLTVL.

A word on this clonotype: This likely comes from a read error, as the CDR3 has no conserved phenylalanine or tryptophan at its end. This rearrangement joins TRBV7-2 to TRBJ1-2; D gene ambiguous. Trimming left V 1 base short and J 3 bases short, with 6 bases between. CDR1 is SGHTA, CDR2 FQGNSA, per germline. The CDR3 is 13 amino acids. The CDR3 bases are TGTGCCAGCAGCTTAGACGGCGACTATGGCTACACCCTC. Its translation is CASSLDGDYGYTL.

The chain has TRBV5-6 and TRBJ1-2, with TRBD1 as a possible D gene (6 bases). Germline V gene data show CDR1 as SGHDT and CDR2 as YYEEEE. The CDR3 totals 15 residues. Trimming took 2 bases from V and 7 from J, leaving 18 bases between them. CDR3 DNA sequence: TGTGCCAGCAGCTTTCACTCCTCGGACAGCCCTGGCTACACCTTC. As protein: CASSFHSSDSPGYTF.

Many counts were recorded for this clonotype. The CDR3, as DNA: TGTGCCAGCAGTTCAACTCGGGGTGAGCAGTACTTC. Protein sequence: CASSSTRGEQYF. V gene TRBV7-8 combines with J gene TRBJ2-7, with D perhaps matching TRBD2 (5 bases). This CDR3 is built from 12 residues. Trimming took off 6 bases at V and 7 bases at J, with 13 bases between the two ends. Per germline, CDR1 SGHVS and CDR2 FQNEAQ.

This clonotype was found many times. V and J are TRBV20-1 and TRBJ2-3; the match to TRBD2 covers 11 bases. Germline V CDR1 and CDR2: DFQATT, SNEGSKA (reference sequence). The trim removed 0 bases at V and 7 bases at J, leaving 12 bases unmatched. The CDR3 has 17 residues. CDR3 bases: TGCAGTGCTAGAGACCCTTCTACTAGCGGGAGCTCAAATACGCAGTATTTT. As protein: CSARDPSTSGSSNTQYF.

As to this clonotype: A read error may account for a junction end that differs from germline. The V and J genes are TRBV7-6 and TRBJ2-1; D tentatively fits TRBD1 or TRBD2 (6 bases each). CDR1 is SGHVS, CDR2 FNYEAQ, per germline. The CDR3 is 15 amino acids. The CDR3 bases are TGCGCCAGCAGCTTAGGGGGACTGTCCAACAATGAGCAGTTCTTC. Protein: CASSLGGLSNNEQFF.

This clonotype came up a few times. The rearrangement joins TRBV27 to TRBJ2-2, with D perhaps matching TRBD2 (8 bases). There are 16 residues in the CDR3. V was trimmed by 4 bases and J by 7 bases, leaving 19 bases between them. Looked up from germline, CDR1 is MNHEY and CDR2 is SMNVEV (reference sequence). CDR3 sequence: CASSSWTSRGGGELFF. The CDR3 DNA sequence: TGTGCCAGCAGTTCCTGGACTAGCAGGGGGGGCGGGGAGCTGTTTTTT.

This clonotype was detected ten times or more. This chain connects TRBV12-3 or TRBV12-4 to TRBJ2-7; D is undetermined. The CDR3 runs 14 residues. Deletions cut 5 bases from V and 4 bases from J, with 15 bases between. The CDR3 reads CASSLWTVGYEQYF. The DNA of the CDR3 is TGTGCCAGCAGTCTCTGGACGGTTGGGTACGAGCAGTACTTC.

The table lists this clonotype with many counts. The V and J genes are TRBV20-1 and TRBJ2-1; 7 bases fit TRBD2. This CDR3 spans 14 amino acids. The germline CDR1 and CDR2 sequences are DFQATT and SNEGSKA (reference sequence). The junction had 11 bases not matched to a gene; V was cut back by 6 bases and J by 6 bases. CDR3 sequence: CSARDYQGSNEQFF. DNA of the CDR3: TGCAGTGCACGGGACTACCAAGGGTCCAATGAGCAGTTCTTC.

This clonotype was seen at least ten times. The gene calls are TRBV29-1 and TRBJ1-2; no clear D. This CDR3 has 14 residues. Germline V gene lookup returns CDR1 SQVTM and CDR2 ANQGSEA. V lost 0 bases to trimming and J lost 4 bases, with 12 bases between them. CDR3 protein: CSVEDQNTGYGYTF. CDR3 sequence (DNA): TGCAGCGTTGAAGATCAGAACACGGGCTATGGCTACACCTTC.

This clonotype was seen more than once but under ten times. V and J are TRBV30 and TRBJ2-1, with D perhaps given as TRBD1 or TRBD2 (5 bases each). CDR3 length: 15 residues. Germline V gene lookup returns CDR1 GTSNPN and CDR2 SVGIG (reference sequence). V was cut by 3 bases and J by 0 bases, with 12 bases left in between. CDR3: CAWSGTLSSYNEQFF. The CDR3 DNA reads as TGTGCCTGGAGCGGGACGTTGAGCTCCTACAATGAGCAGTTCTTC.

In this sample, this clonotype turned up many times. The chain is built from TRBV12-5 and TRBJ2-2; the D is unclear. This CDR3 has 17 amino acids. Trimming took 1 base from V and 4 from J, leaving 16 bases between them. Germline lookup yields CDR1 LGHNT and CDR2 FRNRAP. CDR3: CASGLGLNGASTGELFF. CDR3 bases: TGTGCTAGTGGTTTGGGACTGAACGGCGCCAGCACCGGGGAGCTGTTTTTT. The whole variable domain, filled in from reference TRBV12-5 and TRBJ2-2, reads DARVTQTPRHKVTEMGQEVTMRCQPILGHNTVFWYRQTMMQGLELLAYFRNRAPLDDSGMPKDRFSAEMPDATLATLKIQPSEPRDSAVYFCASGLGLNGASTGELFFGEGSRLTVL.

Details on this clonotype: An end of the junction differs from the germline gene, which may be a read error. The J gene is TRBJ2-5, the V gene TRBV19; 8 nucleotides line up with TRBD1. The length of the CDR3 is 14 residues. Germline V gene sequence: CDR1 LNHDA, CDR2 SQIVND (reference sequence). The CDR3 protein is CVSSADTGQGTQYF. The DNA of the CDR3 is TGTGTCAGTAGTGCAGACACAGGACAGGGGACCCAGTACTTC.

This clonotype was picked up a small number of times. This may arise from a read error, as a much more abundant clone is one base away. This chain uses TRBV9 with TRBJ2-1, with 10 bases aligning to TRBD2. V lost 3 bases, J lost 6 bases, and 6 bases stayed unmatched. In germline, CDR1 is SGDLS, CDR2 YYNGEE. The CDR3 loop spans 15 amino acids. The CDR3 here is CASSALAGSFNEQFF. For the CDR3, the DNA is TGTGCCAGCAGCGCACTAGCGGGATCGTTCAATGAGCAGTTCTTC.

This clonotype was counted many times. The chain uses TRBV2 and TRBJ2-7; 7 bases agree with TRBD1. Germline loops: CDR1 SNHLY, CDR2 FYNNEI. Losses at the gene ends were 6 bases for V and 0 bases for J; bases not matched to a gene: 5. The CDR3 loop spans 14 amino acids. The CDR3 coding sequence is TGTGCCAGCAGATCCGGGACAGACTCCTACGAGCAGTACTTC. This codes for CASRSGTDSYEQYF. The entire variable domain, with the rest obtained from reference TRBV2 and TRBJ2-7, is as follows: EPEVTQTPSHQVTQMGQEVILRCVPISNHLYFYWYRQILGQKVEFLVSFYNNEISEKSEIFDDQFSVERPDGSNFTLKIRSTKLEDSAMYFCASRSGTDSYEQYFGPGTRLTVT.

In DNA form, the CDR3 reads TGTGCCAGCAGCCCGACAGGGTTGTCAAATACGCAGTATTTT. Protein product: CASSPTGLSNTQYF. The V call is TRBV6-1, the J call TRBJ2-3; 7 bases map to TRBD1. V trimming: 6 bases; J trimming: 7 bases; junction bases outside the gene matches: 10. The V gene's germline CDR1 is MNHNS and CDR2 SASEGT. The CDR3 is 14 residues long.

The table lists this clonotype with many counts. The chain combines TRBV7-2 with TRBJ2-7, with TRBD1 matching 10 bases. V dropped 3 bases and J dropped 5; count of bases not matched to a gene: 7. This CDR3 contains 15 residues. Germline values: CDR1 SGHTA, CDR2 FQGNSA. CDR3 bases: TGTGCCAGCAGCTTTCAGACAGGGGGCTTCAACGAGCAGTACTTC. It encodes CASSFQTGGFNEQYF.

This clonotype was recorded at least ten times. The chain carries TRBV20-1 and TRBJ2-7, with TRBD1 matching 9 bases. V dropped 6 bases and J dropped 6; count of bases not matched to a gene: 9. CDR3 size: 13 residues. Germline loops: CDR1 DFQATT, CDR2 SNEGSKA (reference sequence). The CDR3: CSAARTGVREQYF. The CDR3 DNA follows: TGCAGTGCGGCTCGGACAGGGGTTCGCGAGCAGTACTTC.

The chain couples TRBV5-6 to TRBJ2-2; possible D gene TRBD1, 6 bases. Germline V gene lookup returns CDR1 SGHDT and CDR2 YYEEEE. Trimming removed 4 bases from V and 3 bases from J, with 13 bases in between. CDR3 length: 15 amino acids. The CDR3 nucleotides are TGTGCCAGCAGCAGTACAGGGTTCGACACCGGGGAGCTGTTTTTT. Translating it yields CASSSTGFDTGELFF.

This clonotype has ten or more counts. This chain uses TRBV28 with TRBJ2-7, with D perhaps matching TRBD2 (6 bases). This CDR3 contains 16 residues. Looked up from germline, CDR1 is MDHEN and CDR2 is SYDVKM. The germline V and J ends were trimmed by 2 bases and 0 bases, with 14 bases remaining between them. As DNA, the CDR3 is TGTGCCAGCAGTTTACAGGGAGCGGGTAGCTCCTACGAGCAGTACTTC. Translating it yields CASSLQGAGSSYEQYF.

Many counts were recorded for this clonotype. The J gene is TRBJ2-6, the V gene TRBV20-1, with D maybe TRBD2 (5 bases). V was clipped by 3 bases and J by 0 bases, with 18 bases between them. The CDR3 has 18 amino acids. CDR1 is DFQATT, CDR2 SNEGSKA, per germline (reference sequence). CDR3 nucleotide sequence: TGCAGTGCTAGCGGTAAAGGCGAAACTAGCTCTGGGGCCAACGTCCTGACTTTC. This sequence encodes CSASGKGETSSGANVLTF.

Notes on this clonotype: This clone may be a read error of a much larger clone one base away. V usage is TRBV6-1 and J usage is TRBJ2-3; TRBD2 matches at 7 bases. Germline trimming cut 4 bases from V and 1 base from J; bases unmatched to any gene: 8. CDR3 length equals 16 residues. The germline V gene has CDR1 MNHNS and CDR2 SASEGT. CDR3 nucleotides: TGTGCCAGCAGTGGCGGCGGGAGCGGGGGCACAGATACGCAGTATTTT. As protein: CASSGGGSGGTDTQYF.

The table lists this clonotype with many counts. The chain has TRBV29-1 and TRBJ1-4, with 9 positions matching TRBD1. V shed 0 bases, J shed 10 bases, and the junction held 6 bases outside the gene matches. The germline gives CDR1 SQVTM, CDR2 ANQGSEA. The CDR3 is made up of 14 amino acids. The CDR3 reads CSVEDRRQGVKLFF. In DNA, the CDR3 is TGCAGCGTTGAAGATAGGAGACAGGGGGTAAAACTGTTTTTT.

The chain uses TRBV5-6 and TRBJ2-4, with 8 bases that match TRBD1. After removal of 4 bases from V and 1 base from J, the junction contained 4 bases not matched to a gene. The CDR3 contains 15 residues. Germline CDR1 is SGHDT and CDR2 is YYEEEE. CDR3 coding DNA: TGTGCCAGCAGCGGATGGACAGGGGCCAAAAACATTCAGTACTTC. Its protein product is CASSGWTGAKNIQYF. The full variable domain, rest sourced from reference TRBV5-6 and TRBJ2-4, is DAGVTQSPTHLIKTRGQQVTLRCSPKSGHDTVSWYQQALGQGPQFIFQYYEEEERQRGNFPDRFSGHQFPNYSSELNVNALLLGDSALYLCASSGWTGAKNIQYFGAGTRLSVL.

Comment on this clonotype: The junction departs from the called germline gene at one end, perhaps through a read error. The chain combines TRBV4-1 with TRBJ2-1; TRBD2 agrees at 7 bases. Germline loops: CDR1 MGHRA, CDR2 YSYEKL. This CDR3 comprises 17 residues. In nucleotides, the CDR3 is TGCGCCAGCAGCCAAGGCCGGGGGGTCGGCACCTACAATGAGCGGTTCTTC. As protein: CASSQGRGVGTYNERFF.

This chain links TRBV28 with TRBJ2-7; 9 bases align to TRBD1. This CDR3 spans 15 amino acids. From germline, CDR1 is MDHEN and CDR2 SYDVKM. V shed 2 bases, J shed 4 bases, and the junction held 6 bases outside the gene matches. CDR3 sequence reads: CASSLTGGIFYEQYF. CDR3 nucleotide sequence: TGTGCCAGCAGTTTAACAGGGGGCATATTTTACGAGCAGTACTTC.

This clonotype appeared many times. The V call is TRBV4-1, the J call TRBJ2-7, with 7 bases fitting TRBD2. The CDR3 length is 18 residues. V lost 4 bases and J lost 2; bases outside the gene matches: 17. From germline, CDR1 is MGHRA and CDR2 YSYEKL. The CDR3 bases are TGCGCCAGCAGCCGGGGCCTCGGGGCGGCTAGCGGAACCTACGAGCAGTACTTC. Its translation: CASSRGLGAASGTYEQYF.